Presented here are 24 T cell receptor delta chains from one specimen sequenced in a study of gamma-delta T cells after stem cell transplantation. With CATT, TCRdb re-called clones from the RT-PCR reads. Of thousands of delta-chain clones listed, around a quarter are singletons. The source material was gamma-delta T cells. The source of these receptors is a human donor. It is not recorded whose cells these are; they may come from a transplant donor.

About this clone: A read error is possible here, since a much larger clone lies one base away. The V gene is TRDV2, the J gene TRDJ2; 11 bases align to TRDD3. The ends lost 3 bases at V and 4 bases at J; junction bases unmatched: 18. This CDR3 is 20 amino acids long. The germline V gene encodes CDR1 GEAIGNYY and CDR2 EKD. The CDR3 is CACDSLPFNWGIGATAQLFF. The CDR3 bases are TGTGCCTGTGACTCGCTTCCCTTTAACTGGGGGATAGGTGCGACAGCACAACTCTTCTTT.

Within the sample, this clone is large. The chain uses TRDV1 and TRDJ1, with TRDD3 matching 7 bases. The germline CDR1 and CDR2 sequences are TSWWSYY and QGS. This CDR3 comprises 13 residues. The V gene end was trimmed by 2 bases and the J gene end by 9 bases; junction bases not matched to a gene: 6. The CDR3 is CALGEVGGMELIF. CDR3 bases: TGTGCTCTTGGGGAAGTCGGGGGGATGGAACTCATCTTT.

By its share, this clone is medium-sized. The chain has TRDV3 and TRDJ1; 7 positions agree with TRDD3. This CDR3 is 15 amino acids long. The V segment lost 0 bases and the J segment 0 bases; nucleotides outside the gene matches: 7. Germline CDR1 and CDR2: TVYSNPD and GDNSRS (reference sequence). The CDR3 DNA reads TGTGCCTTTAGTTGCTGGGGGTTAAACACCGATAAACTCATCTTT. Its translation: CAFSCWGLNTDKLIF.

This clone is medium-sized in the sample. The CDR3 DNA follows: TGTGCTCTTGGGCACACCTACGCCAAGTGGGGGTACACCGATAAACTCATCTTT. It encodes CALGHTYAKWGYTDKLIF. The chain recombines TRDV1 with TRDJ1, with a possible D match to TRDD3 (6 bases). The CDR3 covers 18 residues. Germline V gene lookup returns CDR1 TSWWSYY and CDR2 QGS. V was clipped by 5 bases and J by 0 bases, with 22 bases between them.

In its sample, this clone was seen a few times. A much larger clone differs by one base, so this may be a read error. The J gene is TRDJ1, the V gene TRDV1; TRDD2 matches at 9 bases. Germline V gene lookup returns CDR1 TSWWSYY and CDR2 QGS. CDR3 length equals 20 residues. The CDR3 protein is CALEEPYLPTRGRYTDKLIF. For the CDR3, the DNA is TGTGCTCTTGAGGAACCATACCTTCCTACGAGGGGGAGGTACACCGATAAACTCATCTTT.

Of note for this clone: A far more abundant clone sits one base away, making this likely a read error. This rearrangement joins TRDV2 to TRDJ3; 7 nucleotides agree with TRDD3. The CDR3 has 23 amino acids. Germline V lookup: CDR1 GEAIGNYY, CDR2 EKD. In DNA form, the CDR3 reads TGTGCCTGTGACACCGTAACACTTTTACCGTACTGGGGACCCTCCCGGGACACCCGACAGATGTTTTTC. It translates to CACDTVTLLPYWGPSRDTRQMFF.

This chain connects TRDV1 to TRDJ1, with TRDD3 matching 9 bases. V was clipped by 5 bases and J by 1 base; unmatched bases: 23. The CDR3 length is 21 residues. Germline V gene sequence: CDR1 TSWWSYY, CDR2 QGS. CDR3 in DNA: TGTGCTCTTGGGATTCCCGTTCCTACTTTCGTACTGGGGGACTCCACCGATAAACTCATCTTT. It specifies CALGIPVPTFVLGDSTDKLIF.

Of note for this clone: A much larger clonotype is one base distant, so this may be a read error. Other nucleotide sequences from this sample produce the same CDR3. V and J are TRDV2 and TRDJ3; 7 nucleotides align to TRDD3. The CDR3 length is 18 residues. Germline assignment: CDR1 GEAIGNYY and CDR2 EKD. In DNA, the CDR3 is TGTGCCTGTGACAAAAACTGGGGACCTCCCTGGGACACCCGGCAGATGTTTTTC. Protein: CACDKNWGPPWDTRQMFF.

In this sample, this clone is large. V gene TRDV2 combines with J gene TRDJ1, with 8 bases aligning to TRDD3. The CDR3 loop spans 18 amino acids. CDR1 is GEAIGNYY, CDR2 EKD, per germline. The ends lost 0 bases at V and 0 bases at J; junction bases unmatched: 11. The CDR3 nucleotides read TGTGCCTGTGACACCCTAAAGTGGACTGGGGGGTACACCGATAAACTCATCTTT. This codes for CACDTLKWTGGYTDKLIF.

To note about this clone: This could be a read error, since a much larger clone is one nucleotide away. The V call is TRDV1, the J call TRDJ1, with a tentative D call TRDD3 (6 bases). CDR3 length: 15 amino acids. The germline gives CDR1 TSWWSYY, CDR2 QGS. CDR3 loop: CAPGEPGPHYDKLIF. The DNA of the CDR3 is TGTGCTCCTGGGGAACCAGGGCCTCATTACGATAAACTCATCTTT.

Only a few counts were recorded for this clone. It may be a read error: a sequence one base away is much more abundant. The CDR3 bases are TGTGCTCTTGGGGGTTTGTCTATGGTCTGCGAGGATGGCTCCTATAAACTCATCTTT. This gives the protein CALGGLSMVCEDGSYKLIF. The rearrangement links TRDV1 to TRDJ1; D gene ambiguous. Germline V gene sequence: CDR1 TSWWSYY, CDR2 QGS. The CDR3 sequence is 19 residues long. The ends were cut back, 4 bases at V and 6 bases at J, with 30 bases in the middle.

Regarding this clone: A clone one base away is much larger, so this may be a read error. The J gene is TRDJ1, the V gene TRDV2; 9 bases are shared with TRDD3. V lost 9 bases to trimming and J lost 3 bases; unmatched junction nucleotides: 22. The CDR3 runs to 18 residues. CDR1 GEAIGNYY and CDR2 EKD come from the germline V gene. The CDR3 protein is CAPLGGHREAGGSDKLIF. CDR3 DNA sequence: TGTGCCCCCTTAGGCGGACACCGGGAGGCTGGGGGATCCGATAAACTCATCTTT.

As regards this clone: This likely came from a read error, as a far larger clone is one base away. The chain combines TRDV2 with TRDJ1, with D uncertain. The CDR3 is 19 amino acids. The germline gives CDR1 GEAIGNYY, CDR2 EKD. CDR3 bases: TGTGCCTATGACACAGTTGGAGGTTCCACCGAGCGTTACACCGATAAACTCATCTTT. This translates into CAYDTVGGSTERYTDKLIF.

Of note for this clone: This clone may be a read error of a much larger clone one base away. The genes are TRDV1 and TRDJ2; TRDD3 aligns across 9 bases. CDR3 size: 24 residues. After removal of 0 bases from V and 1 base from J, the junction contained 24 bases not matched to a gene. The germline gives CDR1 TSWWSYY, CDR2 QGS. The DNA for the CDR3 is TGTGCTCTTGGGGAACTAAGGTCCCTCCTACCGGGGATACGGCGTGGGCTTTTGACAGCACAACTCTTCTTT. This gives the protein CALGELRSLLPGIRRGLLTAQLFF.

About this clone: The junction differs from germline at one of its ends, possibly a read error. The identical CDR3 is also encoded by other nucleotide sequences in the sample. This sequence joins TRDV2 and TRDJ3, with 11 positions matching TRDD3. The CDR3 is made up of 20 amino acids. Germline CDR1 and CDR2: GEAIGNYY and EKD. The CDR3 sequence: CACDTVLGDTHTWDTRQMFF. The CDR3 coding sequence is TGTGCCTGTGACACCGTCCTGGGGGATACCCACACCTGGGACACCCGCCAGATGTTTTTC.

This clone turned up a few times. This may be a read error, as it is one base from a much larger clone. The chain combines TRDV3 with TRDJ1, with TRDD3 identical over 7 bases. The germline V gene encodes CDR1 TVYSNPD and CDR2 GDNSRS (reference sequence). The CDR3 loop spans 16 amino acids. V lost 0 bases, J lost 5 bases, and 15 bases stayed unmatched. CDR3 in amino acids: CAFSPLSIPLGDKLIF. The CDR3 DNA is TGTGCCTTTAGCCCCCTATCCATCCCACTGGGGGATAAACTCATCTTT.

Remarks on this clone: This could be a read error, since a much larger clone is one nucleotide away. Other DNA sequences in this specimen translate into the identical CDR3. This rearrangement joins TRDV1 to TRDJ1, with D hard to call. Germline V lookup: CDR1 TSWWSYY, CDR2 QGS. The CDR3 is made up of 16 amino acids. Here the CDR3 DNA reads TGTGCTCTTGGGGAACCTGCCCGCAATTACACCGACAAACTCATCTTT. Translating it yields CALGEPARNYTDKLIF.

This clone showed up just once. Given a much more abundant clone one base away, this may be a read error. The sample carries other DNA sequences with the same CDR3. For the CDR3, the DNA is TGTGCCTGTGACCCCGTCCTGGGGGCCCCCGTGTACACCGATAAACTCATCTTT. This sequence encodes CACDPVLGAPVYTDKLIF. This rearrangement joins TRDV2 to TRDJ1; 7 bases are a match to TRDD3. Per the germline V gene, CDR1 is GEAIGNYY and CDR2 is EKD. The CDR3 has 18 amino acids. J gave up 0 bases and V 3 bases, and 15 bases lay outside the gene matches.

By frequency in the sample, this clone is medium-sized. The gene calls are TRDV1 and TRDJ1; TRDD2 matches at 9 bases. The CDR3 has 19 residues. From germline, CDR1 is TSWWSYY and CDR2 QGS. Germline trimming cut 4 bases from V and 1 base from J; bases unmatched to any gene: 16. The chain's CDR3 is CALGVWPSYVGTFTDKLIF. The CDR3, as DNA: TGTGCTCTTGGGGTTTGGCCTTCCTACGTGGGGACCTTCACCGATAAACTCATCTTT.

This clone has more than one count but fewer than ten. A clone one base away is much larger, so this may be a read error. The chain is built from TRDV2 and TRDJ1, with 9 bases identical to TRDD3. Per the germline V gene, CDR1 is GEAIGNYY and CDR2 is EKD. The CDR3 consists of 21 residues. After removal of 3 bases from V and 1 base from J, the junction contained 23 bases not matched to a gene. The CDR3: CACDAGGSLGDTLHRTDKLIF. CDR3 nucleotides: TGTGCCTGTGACGCAGGGGGCTCTCTTGGGGATACGCTACATCGCACCGATAAACTCATCTTT.

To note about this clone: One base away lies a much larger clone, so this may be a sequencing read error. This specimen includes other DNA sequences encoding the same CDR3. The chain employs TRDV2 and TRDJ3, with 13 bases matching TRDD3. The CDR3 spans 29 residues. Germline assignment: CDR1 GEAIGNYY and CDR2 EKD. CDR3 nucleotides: TGTGCCTGCGACACCGCGCGCTCCAGTTTCACGACCTGGTACTGGGGGATACGGACCCACTCCTGGGACACCCGACAGATGTTTTTC. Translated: CACDTARSSFTTWYWGIRTHSWDTRQMFF.

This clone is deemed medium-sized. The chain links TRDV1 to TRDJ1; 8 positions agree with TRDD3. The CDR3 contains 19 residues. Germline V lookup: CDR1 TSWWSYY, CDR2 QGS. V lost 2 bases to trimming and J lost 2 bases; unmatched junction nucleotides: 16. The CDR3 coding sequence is TGTGCTCTTGGGGAAGGCCTACGGGGCCTACTGGGGGTAACCGATAAACTCATCTTT. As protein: CALGEGLRGLLGVTDKLIF.

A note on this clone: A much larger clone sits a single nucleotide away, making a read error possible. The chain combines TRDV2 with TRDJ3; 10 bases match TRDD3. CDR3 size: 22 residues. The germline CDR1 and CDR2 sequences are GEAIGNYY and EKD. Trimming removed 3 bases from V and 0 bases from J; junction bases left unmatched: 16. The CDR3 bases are TGTGCCTGTGACCTAGACTCATACTGGGGGATCCCCAGCTCCTGGGACACCCGACAGATGTTTTTC. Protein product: CACDLDSYWGIPSSWDTRQMFF.

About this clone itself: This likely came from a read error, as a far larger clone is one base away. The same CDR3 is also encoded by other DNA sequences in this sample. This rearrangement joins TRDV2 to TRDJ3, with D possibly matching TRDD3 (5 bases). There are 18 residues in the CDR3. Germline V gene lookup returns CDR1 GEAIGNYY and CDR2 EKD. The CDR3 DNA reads TGTGCCTGTGACACCGTTTACTGGAGAGCCTGGGACACTCGACAGATGTTTTTC. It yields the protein CACDTVYWRAWDTRQMFF.